A single sample is the source of the 11 T cell receptor beta chains below, sequenced in a study of blood T cells in healthy people across ages. Combining a sample-barcoded 5' primer with a J-beta primer mix, a second PCR ran for roughly 7 to 11 cycles. In TCRdb, the 5' RACE reads were re-called with MiXCR into one record per CDR3 protein. In the table there are over 600,000 distinct CDR3 sequences, roughly 21% of which are singletons. The source material was blood. The origin of the receptors is a man in his sixties or seventies in good health.

This clonotype was seen many times. This chain joins TRBV29-1 and TRBJ2-5; D is unresolved. This CDR3 has 12 residues. Trimming removed 7 bases at V and 2 bases at J, with 11 bases between. Germline CDR1 reads SQVTM; CDR2 reads ANQGSEA. CDR3 bases: TGCAGCGCCCAAGGTGGGCAAGAGACCCAGTACTTC. It specifies CSAQGGQETQYF.

The rearrangement uses TRBV6-2 or TRBV6-3 and TRBJ1-5; the D is unclear. Between the trimmed V and J ends, which lost 5 bases and 2 bases, there was a span of 10 bases. The CDR3 extends over 14 amino acids. Germline V gene lookup returns CDR1 MNHEY and CDR2 SVGEGT. Written as DNA, the CDR3 is TGTGCCAGCAGTCAGACATGGGGCAATCAGCCCCAGCATTTT. Translated: CASSQTWGNQPQHF.

This clonotype came up a few times. The J gene is TRBJ2-3, the V gene TRBV20-1; 8 nucleotides line up with TRBD1. Trimming took 3 bases from V and 6 from J; bases not matched to a gene: 8. The germline V gene encodes CDR1 DFQATT and CDR2 SNEGSKA (reference sequence). The CDR3 has 14 amino acids. The CDR3 here is CSASPGGALDTQYF. DNA of the CDR3: TGCAGTGCTAGTCCAGGGGGCGCCCTGGATACGCAGTATTTT.

This clonotype was found a few times. The rearrangement joins TRBV5-1 to TRBJ2-7; D uncertain. CDR3 length equals 13 residues. Per the germline V gene, CDR1 is SGHRS and CDR2 is YFSETQ. V was clipped by 0 bases and J by 6 bases, with 10 bases between them. DNA of the CDR3: TGCGCCAGCAGCTTGGACTCGGTGGGCGAGCAGTACTTC. Protein sequence: CASSLDSVGEQYF.

The V and J genes are TRBV24-1 and TRBJ2-3; D not resolved. Between the trimmed V and J ends, which lost 3 bases and 4 bases, there was a span of 10 bases. Germline V lookup: CDR1 KGHDR, CDR2 SFDVKD. The CDR3 has 14 residues. CDR3 coding DNA: TGTGCCACCAGTGATCTCCGACGAGCAGATACGCAGTATTTT. Translated, it gives CATSDLRRADTQYF.

The chain joins TRBV7-9 to TRBJ2-3; D is ambiguous. The CDR3 spans 14 residues. Trimming took off 5 bases at V and 3 bases at J, with 12 bases between the two ends. The V gene's germline CDR1 is SEHNR and CDR2 FQNEAQ (reference sequence). CDR3 nucleotide sequence: TGTGCCAGCAGCCCATCCCATTCGACAGATACGCAGTATTTT. Translated, it gives CASSPSHSTDTQYF.

The chain links TRBV29-1 to TRBJ2-1; 7 positions match TRBD2. CDR3 length: 13 amino acids. CDR1 and CDR2 (germline): SQVTM, ANQGSEA. V shed 5 bases and J 5 bases; nucleotides not matched to a gene: 6. CDR3 sequence reads: CSVRTSGDNEQFF. The DNA for the CDR3 is TGCAGCGTTCGGACAAGCGGGGACAATGAGCAGTTCTTC.

This clonotype turned up a few times. The V call is TRBV20-1, the J call TRBJ2-3; possible D gene TRBD2, 6 bases. Trimming took off 5 bases at V and 0 bases at J, with 15 bases between the two ends. The CDR3 runs 15 residues. Germline CDR1 and CDR2: DFQATT and SNEGSKA (reference sequence). The CDR3 loop is CSASGTSPSTDTQYF. The CDR3 bases are TGCAGTGCTTCCGGGACTTCCCCCAGCACAGATACGCAGTATTTT.

Here the CDR3 DNA reads TGCAGTGCTAGCTGGGGACAGGGCACCTACGAGCAGTACTTC. Amino acids: CSASWGQGTYEQYF. The chain uses TRBV20-1 and TRBJ2-7; 9 bases fit TRBD1. Germline CDR1 DFQATT, CDR2 SNEGSKA (reference sequence). The CDR3 consists of 14 residues. J gave up 2 bases and V 3 bases, and 5 bases lay outside the gene matches.

This clonotype was seen a few times. The rearrangement joins TRBV5-1 to TRBJ1-3, with D possibly matching TRBD1 (5 bases). CDR3 length: 15 amino acids. The V end lost 3 bases, the J end lost 0 bases, and 10 bases lay between the germline ends. Germline lookup yields CDR1 SGHRS and CDR2 YFSETQ. In DNA form, the CDR3 reads TGCGCCAGCAGCTCAGGAGGGGACTCTGGAAACACCATATATTTT. Translating gives CASSSGGDSGNTIYF.

This clonotype was counted between two and nine times. This chain links TRBV5-5 with TRBJ2-2, with 8 bases fitting TRBD1. The J segment lost 0 bases and the V segment lost 4 bases, leaving 8 bases of the junction unmatched. Germline assignment: CDR1 SGHKS and CDR2 YYEKEE (reference sequence). This CDR3 is built from 17 residues. CDR3 DNA sequence: TGTGCCAGCAGCCTAGGACAGGGCGGCGCGAACACCGGGGAGCTGTTTTTT. Protein: CASSLGQGGANTGELFF.